The rows below give T cell receptor beta chains drawn from one sample of a study of shared clonotypes between healthy human individuals. Using immunoSEQ multiplex PCR, the repertoire was profiled, and TCRdb retains in-frame clones only, with some absent. The sample includes 520,000 or so clones, about four fifths seen only once; the top ten take 13%. Sequencing used PBMCs. The receptors shown here come from a woman aged 40 to 55 in good health. Some clones in this sample may be carry-over from other donors' samples. Each CDR3 is given with its conserved first and last residue. A D gene is named only where the DNA matches it firmly. Size is omitted from some rows. Given values are once, few, many or a class for expanded clones.

D gene,J gene,clone size,V gene,CDR3 protein,CDR3 DNA
-,TRBJ2-7,few,TRBV27,CASSLRKGYYEQYF,TGTGCCAGCAGTTTAAGGAAGGGTTACTACGAGCAGTACTTC
TRBD1,TRBJ1-4,-,TRBV7-9,CASSLSDRGRGREKLFF,TGTGCCAGCAGCTTATCGGACAGGGGGCGGGGTAGAGAAAAACTGTTTTTT
-,TRBJ2-5,-,TRBV28,CASSLPQAETQYF,TGTGCCAGCAGTTTACCCCAGGCGGAGACCCAGTACTTC
-,TRBJ1-2,once,TRBV7-2,CASSLGWGSGYTF,TGTGCCAGCAGCTTAGGCTGGGGGAGCGGCTACACCTTC
-,TRBJ2-7,-,TRBV9,CASSSRSGAFGEQYF,TGTGCCAGCAGCTCAAGATCCGGGGCCTTCGGGGAGCAGTACTTC
-,TRBJ2-5,-,TRBV21-1,CARIEVAGGRETQYF,TGTGCCAGGATCGAAGTAGCGGGGGGTCGAGAGACCCAGTACTTC
-,TRBJ1-4,-,TRBV19,CASSYVSGGENEKLFF,TGTGCCAGTAGCTACGTGTCTGGGGGGGAAAATGAAAAACTGTTTTTT
-,TRBJ2-5,-,TRBV4-3,CASSQDLTEETQYF,TGCGCCAGCAGCCAAGATCTTACTGAAGAGACCCAGTACTTC
TRBD1,TRBJ1-5,-,TRBV27,CASTTGGQPQHF,TGTGCCAGCACCACAGGGGGTCAGCCCCAGCATTTT
TRBD1,TRBJ1-1,-,TRBV6-6,CASSAPETGSTEAFF,TGTGCCAGCAGTGCCCCCGAGACAGGGAGCACTGAAGCTTTCTTT
-,TRBJ1-1,few,TRBV19,CASTTIRRGNTEAFF,TGTGCCAGTACCACTATTAGGAGGGGGAACACTGAAGCTTTCTTT
-,TRBJ2-7,-,TRBV21-1,CASRLIFYEQYF,TGTGCCAGTCGGCTCATATTCTACGAGCAGTACTTC
TRBD2,TRBJ2-5,-,TRBV7-2,CASSLNSGRVQETQYF,TGTGCCAGCAGCTTAAATAGCGGGAGGGTTCAAGAGACCCAGTACTTC
TRBD2,TRBJ2-7,-,TRBV6-5,CASSYTVTSGYEQYF,TGTGCCAGCAGTTACACCGTGACTAGCGGCTACGAGCAGTACTTC
-,TRBJ2-5,few,TRBV6-5,CASSYEGKTQYF,TGTGCCAGCAGTTACGAGGGGAAGACCCAGTACTTC
TRBD2,TRBJ2-1,-,TRBV29-1,CSVAGLAPSNEQFF,TGCAGCGTTGCCGGACTAGCCCCTTCCAATGAGCAGTTCTTC